This T cell receptor beta chain came from a study of OX40 agonist ivuxolimab in advanced cancers. On the study more broadly: As their treatment, patients were administered ivuxolimab, an agonistic anti-OX40 (CD134) antibody. The study enrolled dose-escalation patients with hepatocellular carcinoma, melanoma, renal cell or head and neck cancer. The study, taken as a whole, reports: Certain nonresponding patients likewise had low normalized T-cell clonal expansion.

Germline loops: CDR1 MDHEN, CDR2 SYDVKM. V was pared by 4 bases and J by 1 base, with 14 bases between. This CDR3 has 15 amino acids. Sampled blood was obtained at baseline, cycle 4 day 1, and cycle 7 day 1. On this clone: The antigen remains undetermined.

Some clones are missing from TCRdb's copy, which holds only in-frame ones; the method was immunoSEQ multiplex PCR. The data show about 79,000 clones, more than 80% seen once. The TCR sequence derives from an adult with an advanced solid tumor such as melanoma, head and neck, liver or kidney cancer. The genes are TRBV28 and TRBJ2-7, with D tentatively TRBD1 (6 bases). The sample here was CD4+ or CD8+ T cells sorted from blood, taken in a trial of the OX40 agonist ivuxolimab. The CDR3 sequence: CASSSTGRGSYEQYF. The DNA of the CDR3 is TGTGCCAGCAGTTCAACAGGGAGAGGGTCCTACGAGCAGTACTTC.